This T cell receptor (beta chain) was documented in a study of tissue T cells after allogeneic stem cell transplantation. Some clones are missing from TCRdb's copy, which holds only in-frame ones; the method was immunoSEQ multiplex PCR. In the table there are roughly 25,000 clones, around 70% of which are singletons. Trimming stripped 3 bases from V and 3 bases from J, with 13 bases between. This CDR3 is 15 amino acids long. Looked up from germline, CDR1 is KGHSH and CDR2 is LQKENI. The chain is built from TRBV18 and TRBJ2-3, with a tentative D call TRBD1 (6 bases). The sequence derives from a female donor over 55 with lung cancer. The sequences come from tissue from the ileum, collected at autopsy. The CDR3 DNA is TGTGCCAGCTCACCCCCAGGGGTGGGGACAGATACGCAGTATTTT. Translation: CASSPPGVGTDTQYF.